This T cell receptor beta chain was captured by sequencing in a study of cytomegalovirus exposure and HLA in healthy donors. PCR used 60 Vbeta primers and 13 Jbeta primers. TCRdb's table, derived via immunoSEQ multiplex PCR, lists solely in-frame clones and lacks some. Seen here are roughly 120,000 clones, 80% observed once, and the top ten hold 2.5% to 3%. Germline lookup yields CDR1 LNHDA and CDR2 SQIVND (reference sequence). This CDR3 region has 15 residues. V gave up 3 bases and J gave up 5 bases, with 14 bases separating them. Overall study findings and caveats: The classifier reportedly diagnosed cytomegalovirus status with high sensitivity and specificity. TCR beta V segments were, for the most part, productive about 87% or about 30% of the time in an earlier analysis.

Concerning this clone: Antigen specificity is unknown.

The sequence was obtained from a man younger than 40 in good health and CMV-seronegative. This rearrangement joins TRBV19 to TRBJ2-1, with D perhaps TRBD1 (6 bases). Sequenced: PBMCs. The CDR3 region has the DNA TGTGCCAGTAGTATTCAGGGGCCCTTAGACAATGAGCAGTTCTTC. Translating it yields CASSIQGPLDNEQFF.